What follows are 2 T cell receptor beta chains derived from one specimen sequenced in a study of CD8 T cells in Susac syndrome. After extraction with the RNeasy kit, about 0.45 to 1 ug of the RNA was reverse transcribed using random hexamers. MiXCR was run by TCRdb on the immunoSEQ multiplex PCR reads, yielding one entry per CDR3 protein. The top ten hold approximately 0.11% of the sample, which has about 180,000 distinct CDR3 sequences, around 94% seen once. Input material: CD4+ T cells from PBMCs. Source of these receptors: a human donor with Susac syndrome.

CDR3 amino acids: CASTASPQGAGNTIYF. CDR3 DNA sequence: TGTGCCAGCACCGCAAGTCCCCAGGGGGCTGGAAACACCATATATTTT. This chain links TRBV7-2 with TRBJ1-3; 7 nucleotides agree with TRBD1. The J segment lost 2 bases and the V segment lost 7 bases, leaving 11 bases of the junction unmatched. CDR3 length: 16 amino acids. The germline CDR1 and CDR2 sequences are SGHTA and FQGNSA.

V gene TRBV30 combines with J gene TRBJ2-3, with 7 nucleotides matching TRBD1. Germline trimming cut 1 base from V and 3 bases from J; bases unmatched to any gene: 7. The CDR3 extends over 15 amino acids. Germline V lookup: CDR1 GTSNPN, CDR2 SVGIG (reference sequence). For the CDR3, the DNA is TGTGCCTGGAGTGACGGTTACAGGGGAACAGATACGCAGTATTTT. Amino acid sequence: CAWSDGYRGTDTQYF.